The source of this TCR beta chain is a study of shared clonotypes between healthy human individuals. This clone was recorded once. All participating donors were Caucasian adults from Nashville, Tennessee. The assay was immunoSEQ multiplex PCR, and TCRdb's table has in-frame clones only and misses some. The sample records a few million clones, roughly 92% being singletons. This TCR was sampled from a man between 18 and 35 years old in good health. The sample comprised naive CD4+ T cells sorted from blood. Subset denoted: CD45RA+ positively selected.

DNA for the CDR3: TGTGCCAGCAGCCAAAACCTAGCGGGAGTCGGTGAGCAGTACTTC. Amino acid sequence: CASSQNLAGVGEQYF. V is TRBV6-5 and J is TRBJ2-7, with 10 bases that match TRBD2. V dropped 6 bases and J dropped 7; count of bases not matched to a gene: 12. The CDR3 is made up of 15 amino acids. The germline V gene encodes CDR1 MNHEY and CDR2 SVGAGI.